Listed below are T cell receptor beta chains from one sample, sequenced in a study of blood T cell repertoires in COVID-19. TCRdb's copy holds only in-frame clones and misses some; the assay was immunoSEQ multiplex PCR. This sample has about 120,000 clones; approximately 90% occur once, and the top ten carry about 3.5%. The sequencing sample was made of peripheral blood. All receptors come from a woman between 45 and 65 years old with acute or convalescent COVID-19. Both conserved end residues are part of each CDR3. A D gene is named only where the DNA matches it firmly. The size entry is marked missing in some rows and otherwise reads once, few, many or a size class.

.	13	TRBV15	TRBJ1-1	.	CATSSRVNTEAFF	TGTGCCACCAGCAGTCGGGTAAACACTGAAGCTTTCTTT
.	17	TRBV7-9	TRBJ2-2	TRBD1	CASSHGPGQGPTGELFF	TGTGCCAGCAGCCACGGCCCGGGACAGGGACCCACCGGGGAGCTGTTTTTT
once	14	TRBV14	TRBJ2-7	.	CASSLRTIPWEQYF	TGTGCCAGCAGCCTCCGGACAATACCCTGGGAGCAGTACTTC
.	14	TRBV27	TRBJ1-1	TRBD1	CASSNHRGRTEAFF	TGTGCCAGCAGCAATCACAGGGGGCGTACTGAAGCTTTCTTT
.	16	TRBV11-2	TRBJ2-6	.	CASSLDRGSGANVLTF	TGTGCCAGCAGCTTAGACAGGGGCTCTGGGGCCAACGTCCTGACTTTC
.	15	TRBV5-1	TRBJ2-5	TRBD1	CASSLGGQRSETQYF	TGCGCCAGCAGCTTGGGGGGACAGCGGAGCGAGACCCAGTACTTC
.	13	TRBV29-1	TRBJ1-4	.	CSVARATNEKLFF	TGCAGCGTTGCTCGTGCAACTAATGAAAAACTGTTTTTT
.	15	TRBV5-1	TRBJ1-1	TRBD1	CASSLTGGSNTEAFF	TGCGCCAGCAGCTTGACAGGGGGTTCGAACACTGAAGCTTTCTTT
.	12	TRBV30	TRBJ2-1	.	CACTVSYNEQFF	TGTGCCTGTACAGTCTCCTACAATGAGCAGTTCTTC
.	15	TRBV18	TRBJ2-7	TRBD1	CASSPMVGVQGEQYF	TGTGCCAGCTCACCGATGGTGGGGGTACAGGGGGAGCAGTACTTC
.	12	TRBV20-1	TRBJ2-1	.	CSASASRNEQFF	TGCAGTGCTAGTGCCTCGCGGAATGAGCAGTTCTTC
.	13	TRBV5-1	TRBJ1-1	TRBD1	CASSRDRDTEAFF	TGCGCCAGCAGCCGGGACAGGGATACTGAAGCTTTCTTT
.	15	TRBV24-1	TRBJ2-1	TRBD1	CATSGGQGFYNEQFF	TGTGCCACCAGTGGAGGACAGGGCTTCTACAATGAGCAGTTCTTC
.	14	TRBV7-2	TRBJ1-4	.	CASSRGGGGEKLFF	TGTGCCAGCAGCCGCGGGGGTGGAGGCGAAAAACTGTTTTTT
.	14	TRBV25-1	TRBJ2-3	.	CASARGHATDTQYF	TGTGCCAGCGCCCGCGGCCACGCCACAGATACGCAGTATTTT
.	13	TRBV2	TRBJ2-5	.	CASSGGLQETQYF	TGTGCCAGCAGTGGGGGACTGCAAGAGACCCAGTACTTC
once	14	TRBV2	TRBJ1-2	.	CASSEARGTAGYTF	TGTGCCAGCAGTGAAGCGCGGGGCACGGCGGGCTACACCTTC
.	14	TRBV24-1	TRBJ1-4	.	CATRRSRVGEKLFF	TGTGCCACCAGGAGGAGCAGGGTCGGGGAAAAACTGTTTTTT
.	11	TRBV11-1	TRBJ2-3	.	CASSFSDTQYF	TGTGCCAGCAGCTTCTCAGATACGCAGTATTTT
.	16	TRBV10-1	TRBJ2-3	TRBD2	CASSETSGTSTDTQYF	TGCGCCAGCAGTGAGACTAGCGGAACTAGCACAGATACGCAGTATTTT
.	16	TRBV19	TRBJ1-2	.	CASSIDLPQGIYGYTF	TGTGCCAGTAGTATAGATCTTCCCCAGGGGATCTATGGCTACACCTTC
.	14	TRBV5-1	TRBJ2-3	.	CASSRREGTDTQYF	TGCGCCAGCAGCCGAAGGGAGGGCACAGATACGCAGTATTTT
.	18	TRBV27	TRBJ2-1	TRBD1	CASSPIRPGQGFHNEQFF	TGTGCCAGCAGTCCGATCCGACCGGGACAGGGGTTCCACAATGAGCAGTTCTTC
.	11	TRBV29-1	TRBJ2-5	.	CSVGAWETQYF	TGCAGCGTTGGGGCTTGGGAGACCCAGTACTTC
few	12	TRBV7-2	TRBJ2-5	TRBD2	CASSYVGGSQYF	TGTGCCAGCAGCTACGTGGGGGGGTCCCAGTACTTC
.	14	TRBV11-1	TRBJ2-3	TRBD1	CASSLRQGTDTQYF	TGTGCCAGCAGCCTAAGACAGGGGACAGATACGCAGTATTTT
.	17	TRBV15	TRBJ1-3	.	CATSRGGQRHSGNTIYF	TGTGCCACCAGCAGAGGAGGACAGCGCCACTCTGGAAACACCATATATTTT
.	15	TRBV28	TRBJ1-2	.	CASIKWGETDYGYTF	TGTGCCAGCATCAAATGGGGGGAGACTGACTATGGCTACACCTTC
few	16	TRBV24-1	TRBJ2-2	.	CATSGPTAANTGELFF	TGTGCCACCAGTGGGCCGACGGCGGCGAACACCGGGGAGCTGTTTTTT
.	14	TRBV2	TRBJ1-2	.	CASRPTGGNYGYTF	TGTGCCAGCAGACCCACAGGAGGGAACTATGGCTACACCTTC
.	14	TRBV5-1	TRBJ2-7	TRBD1	CASSHGTAAYEQYF	TGCGCCAGCAGCCACGGGACAGCTGCCTACGAGCAGTACTTC
.	15	TRBV19	TRBJ1-3	.	CASSIASGTGNTIYF	TGTGCCAGTAGTATCGCTTCAGGGACTGGAAACACCATATATTTT
once	15	TRBV7-9	TRBJ2-3	.	CASSLQAGMADTQYF	TGTGCCAGCAGCTTACAGGCGGGAATGGCAGATACGCAGTATTTT
.	17	TRBV25-1	TRBJ2-3	TRBD2	CASSSGLAGGSTDTQYF	TGTGCCAGCAGTTCTGGACTAGCGGGAGGGAGCACAGATACGCAGTATTTT
.	17	TRBV28	TRBJ2-1	TRBD2	CASSSLRRTRRDVEQFF	TGTGCCAGCAGCTCCCTCCGCCGGACTAGGAGGGATGTGGAGCAGTTCTTC
.	16	TRBV18	TRBJ2-2	.	CASSPRGQPNTGELFF	TGTGCCAGCTCACCAAGAGGGCAACCAAACACCGGGGAGCTGTTTTTT
.	17	TRBV11-2	TRBJ2-1	TRBD2	CASSRLPGLAVYNEQFF	TGTGCCAGCAGCAGACTGCCGGGACTAGCGGTCTACAATGAGCAGTTCTTC
once	18	TRBV3-1/TRBV3-2	TRBJ2-7	TRBD2	CASSQLPGTSGRRDEQYF	TGTGCCAGCAGCCAACTGCCCGGGACTAGCGGGAGGAGGGACGAGCAGTACTTC
.	16	TRBV5-5	TRBJ2-1	TRBD1	CASTFQRDRKRDEQFF	TGTGCCAGCACTTTTCAGAGGGACAGAAAGAGGGATGAGCAGTTCTTC
.	14	TRBV2	TRBJ2-7	.	CASLGTGWSREQYF	TGTGCCAGCCTAGGGACTGGGTGGTCGCGGGAGCAGTACTTC
.	16	TRBV6-6	TRBJ1-3	TRBD1	CASTAAIQGAGNTIYF	TGTGCCAGCACCGCCGCTATACAGGGGGCTGGAAACACCATATATTTT
.	17	TRBV5-1	TRBJ2-6	.	CASSLPSAGDGANVLTF	TGCGCCAGCAGCCTGCCCTCGGCAGGGGATGGGGCCAACGTCCTGACTTTC